This T cell receptor (beta chain) was captured in a study of post-analysis software for immune sequencing data. Study-wide findings and caveats: In patients, roughly five TRBV segments were more frequent than in controls, with TRBV5-6, TRBV5-1 and TRBV20-1 among them.

Prepared libraries of TCR beta cDNA carried unique molecular identifiers. TCRdb called the PCR reads again in MiXCR, with one record for every CDR3 protein. The repertoire holds roughly 800,000 distinct CDR3 sequences, with approximately 53% as singletons. The CDR3 consists of 17 residues. With 4 bases clipped from V and 4 bases from J, the junction kept 15 bases outside the gene matches. Germline CDR1 is SQVTM and CDR2 is ANQGSEA. Only a few counts were recorded for this clonotype. Antigen specificity is unknown. The V gene is TRBV29-1, the J gene TRBJ2-5, with 10 bases matching TRBD1. The clonotype comes from a girl aged 5-17 years with multiple sclerosis. The specimen was blood. The CDR3 DNA sequence: TGCAGCGTTGGGCCGAGGTCGGGGACAGGGGTCCGAGAGACCCAGTACTTC. It translates to CSVGPRSGTGVRETQYF.